These T cell receptor beta chains were read from a single sample in a study of blood T cell repertoires in COVID-19. Data came from immunoSEQ multiplex PCR; TCRdb stores just in-frame clones and leaves some out. The sample shows 100,000 or so clones, roughly 84% of them seen only once. Sequenced material: peripheral blood. These receptors came from a man aged 70-80 years with active or convalescent COVID-19. Each CDR3 is given with its conserved first and last residue. D genes are given only for firm matches. A clone size is listed for some rows: how often the clone was seen (once, few, many), or a class if it is expanded.

clone size: -; V gene: TRBV5-1; J gene: TRBJ1-2; D gene: TRBD1; CDR3 DNA: TGCGCCAGCAGCCATGGGACAGGGGATTACTATGGCTACACCTTC; CDR3 protein: CASSHGTGDYYGYTF
clone size: -; V gene: TRBV2; J gene: TRBJ1-3; D gene: TRBD1; CDR3 DNA: TGTGCCAGCAGCCGACAGGGGGCCAGGGGAAACACCATATATTTT; CDR3 protein: CASSRQGARGNTIYF
clone size: -; V gene: TRBV7-2; J gene: TRBJ1-5; D gene: TRBD1; CDR3 DNA: TGTGCCAGCAGCTTAGCACAGGGGGATTTAGGCAATCAGCCCCAGCATTTT; CDR3 protein: CASSLAQGDLGNQPQHF
clone size: -; V gene: TRBV5-6; J gene: TRBJ2-1; D gene: TRBD2; CDR3 DNA: TGTGCCAGCAGCTTTGGGGGGACTAGGTTCGGCAATGAGCAGTTCTTC; CDR3 protein: CASSFGGTRFGNEQFF
clone size: -; V gene: TRBV11-2; J gene: TRBJ2-1; D gene: -; CDR3 DNA: TGTGCCAGCAGCTTAAGGGCCGGACAAGAGCAGTTCTTC; CDR3 protein: CASSLRAGQEQFF
clone size: -; V gene: TRBV28; J gene: TRBJ1-4; D gene: TRBD1; CDR3 DNA: TGTGCCAGCAGTTTATTGGGACAGGCACAGGGAAAACTGTTTTTT; CDR3 protein: CASSLLGQAQGKLFF
clone size: -; V gene: TRBV19; J gene: TRBJ1-6; D gene: TRBD1; CDR3 DNA: TGTGCCAGTAGACGATCGGGACAGGAGAATTCACCCCTCCACTTT; CDR3 protein: CASRRSGQENSPLHF
clone size: few; V gene: TRBV6-2/TRBV6-3; J gene: TRBJ1-2; D gene: -; CDR3 DNA: TGTGCCAGCAGCCCGATCGACAAGGATGAGGGCTACACCTTC; CDR3 protein: CASSPIDKDEGYTF
clone size: -; V gene: TRBV3-1/TRBV3-2; J gene: TRBJ2-3; D gene: -; CDR3 DNA: TGTGCCAGCAGCCAGCGGGGGCAATTAGATACGCAGTATTTT; CDR3 protein: CASSQRGQLDTQYF
clone size: -; V gene: TRBV7-3; J gene: TRBJ2-7; D gene: -; CDR3 DNA: TGTGCCAGCAGCCTCCTCGGTCAGGGGGAGCAGTACTTC; CDR3 protein: CASSLLGQGEQYF
clone size: -; V gene: TRBV7-3; J gene: TRBJ2-1; D gene: TRBD1; CDR3 DNA: TGTGCCAGCAGCTTAAAAGGGACAGGGGTTGTAAATGAGCAGTTCTTC; CDR3 protein: CASSLKGTGVVNEQFF
clone size: -; V gene: TRBV6-5; J gene: TRBJ1-5; D gene: -; CDR3 DNA: TGTGCCAGCAGTCTAACACAGGGACCCCAGCCCCAGCATTTT; CDR3 protein: CASSLTQGPQPQHF
clone size: once; V gene: TRBV9; J gene: TRBJ1-3; D gene: -; CDR3 DNA: TGTGCCAGCAGCGGGTACAGGGCCTCTGGAAACACCATATATTTT; CDR3 protein: CASSGYRASGNTIYF
clone size: -; V gene: TRBV7-2; J gene: TRBJ1-3; D gene: -; CDR3 DNA: TGTGCCAGCAGCTTAGACAGATCCGTCTCTGGAAACACCATATATTTT; CDR3 protein: CASSLDRSVSGNTIYF
clone size: -; V gene: TRBV5-1; J gene: TRBJ2-1; D gene: TRBD1; CDR3 DNA: TGCGCCAGCAGCTTGGAGACAGGGGGCTACAATGAGCAGTTCTTC; CDR3 protein: CASSLETGGYNEQFF
clone size: -; V gene: TRBV24-1; J gene: TRBJ2-5; D gene: TRBD1; CDR3 DNA: TGTGCCACCAGTGAGACGACAGGGTCACAAGAGACCCAGTACTTC; CDR3 protein: CATSETTGSQETQYF
clone size: -; V gene: TRBV10-1; J gene: TRBJ2-7; D gene: -; CDR3 DNA: TGCGCCAGCAGTGACCCGAAGGGAAGTTTTAGGGGATTAAAGCAGTACTTC; CDR3 protein: CASSDPKGSFRGLKQYF
clone size: -; V gene: TRBV6-5; J gene: TRBJ1-1; D gene: TRBD1; CDR3 DNA: TGTGCCAGCAGTTCTTACAGGACAGGGCGGGGAACTGAAGCTTTCTTT; CDR3 protein: CASSSYRTGRGTEAFF
clone size: -; V gene: TRBV7-8; J gene: TRBJ1-1; D gene: -; CDR3 DNA: TGTGCCAGCAGCCCGACAGAAATAAACACTGAAGCTTTCTTT; CDR3 protein: CASSPTEINTEAFF
clone size: -; V gene: TRBV27; J gene: TRBJ1-3; D gene: TRBD1; CDR3 DNA: TGTGCCAGCAGTTTAAGGAGCCCACAGGGGGCGGGAAACACCATATATTTT; CDR3 protein: CASSLRSPQGAGNTIYF
clone size: -; V gene: TRBV4-2; J gene: TRBJ2-4; D gene: TRBD2; CDR3 DNA: TGTGCCAGCAGCCAGCACCCTAGCGGGGGCGCCATCGATGGGGCCAAAAACATTCAGTACTTC; CDR3 protein: CASSQHPSGGAIDGAKNIQYF
clone size: -; V gene: TRBV24-1; J gene: TRBJ1-5; D gene: -; CDR3 DNA: TGTGCCACCAGTGAAGGAGGGTATAGCAATCAGCCCCAGCATTTT; CDR3 protein: CATSEGGYSNQPQHF
clone size: -; V gene: TRBV5-1; J gene: TRBJ2-7; D gene: TRBD1; CDR3 DNA: TGCGCCAGCAGCCCACAGGGGGGTTCCTACGAGCAGTACTTC; CDR3 protein: CASSPQGGSYEQYF
clone size: -; V gene: TRBV20-1; J gene: TRBJ2-4; D gene: TRBD2; CDR3 DNA: TGCAGTGCTCGTGGGACTAGCGGGGGGGCAGCCAAAAACATTCAGTACTTC; CDR3 protein: CSARGTSGGAAKNIQYF
clone size: -; V gene: TRBV2; J gene: TRBJ1-1; D gene: TRBD1; CDR3 DNA: TGTGCCAGCAGTGAGATAGAGGGGGCCCGGGGCACTGAAGCTTTCTTT; CDR3 protein: CASSEIEGARGTEAFF
clone size: -; V gene: TRBV2; J gene: TRBJ1-6; D gene: -; CDR3 DNA: TGTGCCAGCAAGGGGGTCGGGGTGCCGGATTCACCCCTCCACTTT; CDR3 protein: CASKGVGVPDSPLHF
clone size: -; V gene: TRBV5-1; J gene: TRBJ2-7; D gene: -; CDR3 DNA: TGCGCCAGCAGCTTGAGACAGGACTCCTACGAGCAGTACTTC; CDR3 protein: CASSLRQDSYEQYF
clone size: -; V gene: TRBV19; J gene: TRBJ2-1; D gene: TRBD1; CDR3 DNA: TGTGCCAGTAGTATTATGACAGGGAATTACAATGAGCAGTTCTTC; CDR3 protein: CASSIMTGNYNEQFF
clone size: -; V gene: TRBV30; J gene: TRBJ2-5; D gene: TRBD1; CDR3 DNA: TGTGCCTGGAGTCCCCCGGGACAGAGGATTAGGGAGACCCAGTACTTC; CDR3 protein: CAWSPPGQRIRETQYF
clone size: -; V gene: TRBV7-2; J gene: TRBJ1-2; D gene: -; CDR3 DNA: TGTGCCAGCAGCTTGGGTCGGGGGGTAGGCTACACCTTC; CDR3 protein: CASSLGRGVGYTF
clone size: -; V gene: TRBV19; J gene: TRBJ1-1; D gene: TRBD1; CDR3 DNA: TGTGCCAGTAGATGGGGACAGGTGAACACTGAAGCTTTCTTT; CDR3 protein: CASRWGQVNTEAFF
clone size: -; V gene: TRBV5-5; J gene: TRBJ2-3; D gene: TRBD2; CDR3 DNA: TGTGCCAGCAGCTTGATAGCGGGGACAGATACGCAGTATTTT; CDR3 protein: CASSLIAGTDTQYF
clone size: -; V gene: TRBV28; J gene: TRBJ1-5; D gene: -; CDR3 DNA: TGTGCCAGCACACGGGAGAGCAATCAGCCCCAGCATTTT; CDR3 protein: CASTRESNQPQHF
clone size: -; V gene: TRBV6-1; J gene: TRBJ2-7; D gene: TRBD2; CDR3 DNA: TGTGCCAGCAGTGAGTCCTCTAGCGGGGTTTTCTACGAGCAGTACTTC; CDR3 protein: CASSESSSGVFYEQYF
clone size: -; V gene: TRBV27; J gene: TRBJ1-6; D gene: -; CDR3 DNA: TGTGCCAGCAGTTTGGGGGCCACCTCCTATAATTCACCCCTCCACTTT; CDR3 protein: CASSLGATSYNSPLHF
clone size: -; V gene: TRBV7-9; J gene: TRBJ1-2; D gene: TRBD1; CDR3 DNA: TGTGCCAGCAGCCTAACAGGGGTGAACTATGGCTACACCTTC; CDR3 protein: CASSLTGVNYGYTF
clone size: -; V gene: TRBV5-5; J gene: TRBJ2-7; D gene: -; CDR3 DNA: TGTGCCAGCAGCCCAACCGGGGGCTCCTACGAGCAGTACTTC; CDR3 protein: CASSPTGGSYEQYF
clone size: -; V gene: TRBV7-2; J gene: TRBJ2-1; D gene: -; CDR3 DNA: TGTGCCAGCAGCCCCTGGGGCGGGGCCACCTACAATGAGCAGTTCTTC; CDR3 protein: CASSPWGGATYNEQFF
clone size: -; V gene: TRBV15; J gene: TRBJ1-2; D gene: TRBD1; CDR3 DNA: TGTGCCACCAGCAGAGATATCCGGACAGGCGGGGACTTC; CDR3 protein: CATSRDIRTGGDF
clone size: -; V gene: TRBV10-3; J gene: TRBJ2-1; D gene: TRBD2; CDR3 DNA: TGTGCCATCAGTGACGTGGGACTAGCGGGATACAATGAGCAGTTCTTC; CDR3 protein: CAISDVGLAGYNEQFF
clone size: -; V gene: TRBV25-1; J gene: TRBJ2-7; D gene: -; CDR3 DNA: TGTGCCAGCAGTGGGCAGGGTTATAACGAGCAGTACTTC; CDR3 protein: CASSGQGYNEQYF
clone size: -; V gene: TRBV2; J gene: TRBJ2-7; D gene: TRBD1; CDR3 DNA: TGTGCCAGCAGCGGACAGGGGGCCTTATCAGGGGAGCAGTACTTC; CDR3 protein: CASSGQGALSGEQYF
clone size: -; V gene: TRBV18; J gene: TRBJ2-3; D gene: -; CDR3 DNA: TGTGCCAGCTCACCGGCAGGGGTGGATACGCAGTATTTT; CDR3 protein: CASSPAGVDTQYF
clone size: -; V gene: TRBV6-5; J gene: TRBJ1-1; D gene: -; CDR3 DNA: TGTGCCAGCAGTTCCCAGAACACTGAAGCTTTCTTT; CDR3 protein: CASSSQNTEAFF
clone size: few; V gene: TRBV5-5; J gene: TRBJ1-5; D gene: -; CDR3 DNA: TGTGCCAGCAATGAGGATAGCAATCAGCCCCAGCATTTT; CDR3 protein: CASNEDSNQPQHF
clone size: -; V gene: TRBV6-5; J gene: TRBJ1-2; D gene: -; CDR3 DNA: TGTGCCAGCAGCCTAACCGGGGTAATCGGCTACACCTTC; CDR3 protein: CASSLTGVIGYTF
clone size: -; V gene: TRBV2; J gene: TRBJ2-1; D gene: -; CDR3 DNA: TGTGCCAGCGCAGGGTCCTACAATGAGCAGTTCTTC; CDR3 protein: CASAGSYNEQFF
clone size: -; V gene: TRBV7-9; J gene: TRBJ1-1; D gene: TRBD1; CDR3 DNA: TGTGCCAGCAGCTTTCGACAGGGTTTGAACACTGAAGCTTTCTTT; CDR3 protein: CASSFRQGLNTEAFF
clone size: -; V gene: TRBV9; J gene: TRBJ2-2; D gene: TRBD2; CDR3 DNA: TGTGCCAGCAGCTACAGCGGGGGCCTTAACACCGGGGAGCTGTTTTTT; CDR3 protein: CASSYSGGLNTGELFF
clone size: -; V gene: TRBV5-1; J gene: TRBJ2-3; D gene: TRBD2; CDR3 DNA: TGCGCCAGCAGCTTGGTCGGGACTAGTCGCGATACGCAGTATTTT; CDR3 protein: CASSLVGTSRDTQYF
clone size: once; V gene: TRBV11-1; J gene: TRBJ1-1; D gene: -; CDR3 DNA: TGTGCCAGCAGCTTCTACGGAGCGAACACTGAAGCTTTCTTT; CDR3 protein: CASSFYGANTEAFF
clone size: -; V gene: TRBV28; J gene: TRBJ1-2; D gene: -; CDR3 DNA: TGTGCCAGCGGTGGGCTTAACTATGGCTACACCTTC; CDR3 protein: CASGGLNYGYTF
clone size: -; V gene: TRBV7-8; J gene: TRBJ1-1; D gene: TRBD1; CDR3 DNA: TGTGCCAGCAGCTTAGGGGGACAGTCACTTGAAGCTTTCTTT; CDR3 protein: CASSLGGQSLEAFF
clone size: -; V gene: TRBV6-6; J gene: TRBJ1-5; D gene: TRBD1; CDR3 DNA: TGTGCCAGCAGTTTCTACTCGGGACAGAACAATCAGCCCCAGCATTTT; CDR3 protein: CASSFYSGQNNQPQHF
clone size: -; V gene: TRBV12-3/TRBV12-4; J gene: TRBJ1-1; D gene: -; CDR3 DNA: TGTGCCAGCAACGCCGGGGGCACTGAAGCTTTCTTT; CDR3 protein: CASNAGGTEAFF
clone size: -; V gene: TRBV7-3; J gene: TRBJ1-1; D gene: TRBD1; CDR3 DNA: TGTGCCAGCAGCTCCCAGGGGGACACTGAAGCTTTCTTT; CDR3 protein: CASSSQGDTEAFF
clone size: -; V gene: TRBV19; J gene: TRBJ1-2; D gene: -; CDR3 DNA: TGTGCCAGTACTGAGGGTAACTATGGCTACACCTTC; CDR3 protein: CASTEGNYGYTF
clone size: once; V gene: TRBV28; J gene: TRBJ1-1; D gene: -; CDR3 DNA: TGTGCCAGCACGCTAGGCGGAATGAACACTGAAGCTTTCTTT; CDR3 protein: CASTLGGMNTEAFF